This TCR beta chain is drawn from a study of blood T cell repertoires in COVID-19. On the study more broadly: From the United States, Italy and Spain came samples of acute and convalescent COVID-19. Sources were T cells, B-cell-depleted T cells, or PBMCs; the material itself was cDNA or gDNA.

The sample holds one count of this clone. Looked up from germline, CDR1 is KGHDR and CDR2 is SFDVKD. The trim removed 5 bases at V and 4 bases at J, leaving 10 bases unmatched. The CDR3 totals 16 residues. Per the original methods: Estimated nucleated cell counts came from reference gene primer amplification. Only in-frame clones appear in the TCRdb table, and some are missing; sequencing was by immunoSEQ multiplex PCR. V and J calls and clone size are given by that table; D and trimming were obtained from the DNA. The table records roughly 30,000 clones, 91% of them present only once. This chain connects TRBV24-1 to TRBJ1-2; 9 bases match TRBD1. The clonotype was recovered from a man in his sixties with acute or convalescent COVID-19. What was sequenced was peripheral blood. CDR3 sequence (DNA): TGTGCCACCAGTGCAAAAATCCCGGGACAGGGCTATGGCTACACCTTC. It is translated as CATSAKIPGQGYGYTF.